This T cell receptor (beta chain) came from a study of early T cells in non-severe SARS-CoV-2 infection. Unique molecular identifiers were added to individual cDNA molecules. Via MiXCR, TCRdb re-called the 5' RACE reads, giving one row per CDR3 protein. The data contain some 60,000 distinct CDR3 sequences, 10% to 15% of them singletons. This clonotype was counted only a few times. CDR1 and CDR2 from the germline V gene are MNHEY and SVGAGI. This CDR3 region has 13 residues. Trimming removed 3 bases from V and 11 bases from J, with 16 bases in between. The clonotype was recovered from an adult who was a healthcare worker with PCR-confirmed SARS-CoV-2 infection or an uninfected control (not recorded which). The chain has TRBV6-5 and TRBJ1-1; tentative D call: TRBD1 (6 bases). Specimen: whole blood. CDR3 nucleotide sequence: TGTGCCAGCAGTTATTCGACAGGCGTGTGGGCTTTCTTT. Protein sequence: CASSYSTGVWAFF.